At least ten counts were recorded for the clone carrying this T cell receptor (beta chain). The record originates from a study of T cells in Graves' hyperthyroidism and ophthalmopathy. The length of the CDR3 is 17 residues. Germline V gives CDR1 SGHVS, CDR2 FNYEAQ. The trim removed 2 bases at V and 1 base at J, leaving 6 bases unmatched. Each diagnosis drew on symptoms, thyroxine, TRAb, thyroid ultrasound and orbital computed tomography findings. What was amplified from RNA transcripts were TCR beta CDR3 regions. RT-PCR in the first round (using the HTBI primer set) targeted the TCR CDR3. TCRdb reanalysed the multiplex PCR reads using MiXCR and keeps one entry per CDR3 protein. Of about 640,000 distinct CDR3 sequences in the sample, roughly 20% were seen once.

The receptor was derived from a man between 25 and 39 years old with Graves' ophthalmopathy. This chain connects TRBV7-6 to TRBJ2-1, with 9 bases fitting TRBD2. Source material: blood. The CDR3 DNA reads TGTGCCAGCAGCTTATCAAGCGGGAGGATATCCTACAATGAGCAGTTCTTC. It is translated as CASSLSSGRISYNEQFF.